The present TCR beta chain was sequenced within a study of T-cell reconstitution after alpha-beta-depleted transplantation in children. Trimming cost V 6 bases and J 6 bases, with 15 bases left between them. Looked up from germline, CDR1 is MNHNS and CDR2 is SASEGT. The CDR3 covers 14 residues. In the case of this clonotype: Its antigen is currently unknown.

General study points: The main origin of T-cell counts and diversity one year after transplant was newly produced T cells.

For TCRbeta, the library was prepared with unique molecular identifiers. TCRdb itself ran the PCR reads through MiXCR, one entry per CDR3 protein. This sample carries about 47,000 distinct CDR3 sequences, around 56% of them seen once, and the ten largest clones take 35% to 45%. The chain joins TRBV6-1 to TRBJ2-1; D is possibly TRBD1 (5 bases). Specimen: peripheral blood, collected before TCRalphabeta/CD19-depleted stem cell transplant. This clonotype was obtained from a boy younger than two with SCID, due to receive a stem cell transplant. The CDR3 nucleotides are TGTGCCAGCAGCCCCCCAGGGCTGGTCAATGAGCAGTTCTTC. It encodes CASSPPGLVNEQFF.